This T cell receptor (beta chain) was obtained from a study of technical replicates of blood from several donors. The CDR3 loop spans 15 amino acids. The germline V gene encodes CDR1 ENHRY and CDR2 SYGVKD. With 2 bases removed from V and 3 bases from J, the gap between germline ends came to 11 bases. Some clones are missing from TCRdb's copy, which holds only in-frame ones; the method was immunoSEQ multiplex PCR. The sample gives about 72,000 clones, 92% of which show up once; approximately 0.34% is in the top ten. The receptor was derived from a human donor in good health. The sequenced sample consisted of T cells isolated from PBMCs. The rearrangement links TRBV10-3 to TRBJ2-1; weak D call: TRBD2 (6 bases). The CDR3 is CAISENEGLYNEQFF. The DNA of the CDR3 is TGTGCCATCAGTGAGAATGAGGGACTCTACAATGAGCAGTTCTTC.